This T cell receptor (beta chain) was identified during a study of blood T cell repertoires in COVID-19. This clone was found a few times. Measured with immunoSEQ multiplex PCR; TCRdb has only the in-frame clones, and not every one. The data show hundreds of thousands of clones, roughly nine tenths seen once. Germline V lookup: CDR1 GTSNPN, CDR2 SVGIG (reference sequence). The CDR3 spans 14 residues. Trimming removed 0 bases at V and 8 bases at J, with 13 bases between. This sequence was found in a woman in her twenties or thirties who had recovered from COVID-19. V usage is TRBV30 and J usage is TRBJ1-4, with D unresolved. The sequencing sample was made of PBMCs or T cells enriched from blood (not recorded which). The CDR3 nucleotides are TGTGCCTGGAGTGTGGGAGCGCCGGTCGAAAAACTGTTTTTT. Translation gives CAWSVGAPVEKLFF.